These 11 T cell receptor beta chains were sequenced from one sample in a study of spatial heterogeneity in lung cancer. MiXCR, applied by TCRdb to the 5' RACE reads, yields one record per CDR3 protein. Of 2,000 or so distinct CDR3 sequences listed, 16% were seen once; the top ten hold 20% to 30%. Time point meaning: sample taken at primary tumor resection. This specimen consisted of normal lung tissue next to the tumor, obtained at surgery. The source is a male donor with early-stage non-small cell lung cancer.

The chain links TRBV20-1 to TRBJ2-5; 12 nucleotides line up with TRBD2. There are 15 residues in the CDR3. Germline CDR1 DFQATT, CDR2 SNEGSKA (reference sequence). Trimming cost V 6 bases and J 4 bases; bases outside gene matches: 9. DNA for the CDR3: TGCAGTGCATCGTCTAGCGGGGGGGCCGGAGAGACCCAGTACTTC. This encodes CSASSSGGAGETQYF.

Of note for this clonotype: A much larger clone differs by one base, so this may be a read error. This rearrangement joins TRBV20-1 to TRBJ2-7, with D possibly matching TRBD2 (6 bases). From germline, CDR1 is DFQATT and CDR2 SNEGSKA (reference sequence). The length of the CDR3 is 14 residues. V lost 2 bases and J lost 2, with 13 bases in between. CDR3 nucleotides: TGCAGTGCTAGAACTAGCAGGAGGGCCTACGAGCAGTACTTC. Residues: CSARTSRRAYEQYF.

In its sample, this clonotype is large. The V gene is TRBV3-1, the J gene TRBJ2-5, with no clear D. The CDR3 consists of 14 residues. V was pared by 4 bases and J by 5 bases, with 14 bases between. Germline V CDR1 and CDR2: LGHDT, YNNKEL (reference sequence). CDR3 nucleotides: TGTGCCAGCAGCCTTCATGGGTCTCCGGAGACCCAGTACTTC. Translation: CASSLHGSPETQYF.

By proportion, this clonotype is large. The chain joins TRBV6-5 to TRBJ1-4; 8 nucleotides match TRBD1. CDR3 length: 14 residues. Germline CDR1 MNHEY, CDR2 SVGAGI. V lost 5 bases to trimming and J lost 10 bases; unmatched junction nucleotides: 9. CDR3 residues: CASSRTGRSTKLFF. The CDR3 region has the DNA TGTGCCAGCAGTCGGACAGGGAGAAGTACAAAACTGTTTTTT.

This clonotype appeared many times. The chain couples TRBV28 to TRBJ2-5; 12 nucleotides line up with TRBD1. CDR3 length equals 16 residues. The V gene's germline CDR1 is MDHEN and CDR2 SYDVKM. Trimming at V came to 3 bases and at J to 6 bases, leaving 8 bases not matched to a gene. The CDR3 coding sequence is TGTGCCAGCAGTTTGGGACAGGGGGCTATCGAGAAGACCCAGTACTTC. This translates into CASSLGQGAIEKTQYF.

This clonotype was seen repeatedly, ten times or more. The V gene is TRBV7-9, the J gene TRBJ2-7; tentative D call: TRBD1 (6 bases). V was shortened by 5 bases and J by 5 bases, with 10 bases between the two germline ends. The CDR3 runs 12 residues. Germline V gives CDR1 SEHNR, CDR2 FQNEAQ (reference sequence). The CDR3: CASSADRNEQYF. CDR3 sequence (DNA): TGTGCCAGCAGCGCGGACAGAAACGAGCAGTACTTC.

This clonotype qualifies as medium-sized. The chain couples TRBV20-1 to TRBJ2-7; the match to TRBD2 covers 12 bases. The germline V gene encodes CDR1 DFQATT and CDR2 SNEGSKA (reference sequence). The junction had 13 bases not matched to a gene; V was cut back by 3 bases and J by 4 bases. The CDR3 is 17 amino acids. The CDR3 DNA sequence: TGCAGTGCTAGTGCACCTAGCGGGAGGGCCAGAGAGTACGAGCAGTACTTC. This translates into CSASAPSGRAREYEQYF.

By proportion, this clonotype is medium-sized. The chain recombines TRBV18 with TRBJ1-1, with a tentative D call TRBD1 (5 bases). This CDR3 is 15 amino acids long. In germline, CDR1 is KGHSH, CDR2 LQKENI. V dropped 6 bases and J dropped 7 bases, with 21 bases sitting between them. The CDR3 is CASSSVLGGMGEAFF. CDR3 DNA: TGTGCCAGCTCTTCCGTCCTTGGGGGTATGGGTGAAGCTTTCTTT. The complete variable domain, with remaining parts taken from reference TRBV18 and TRBJ1-1, reads NAGVMQNPRHLVRRRGQEARLRCSPMKGHSHVYWYRQLPEEGLKFMVYLQKENIIDESGMPKERFSAEFPKEGPSILRIQQVVRGDSAAYFCASSSVLGGMGEAFFGQGTRLTVV.

This clonotype is labeled medium-sized. The rearrangement uses TRBV3-1 and TRBJ1-3; D is perhaps TRBD1 (5 bases). CDR3 length: 17 residues. Trimming took off 1 base at V and 1 base at J, with 14 bases between the two ends. CDR1 is LGHDT, CDR2 YNNKEL, per germline (reference sequence). CDR3 in amino acids: CASSQGPGVWSGNTIYF. The CDR3 DNA reads as TGTGCCAGCAGCCAAGGTCCGGGGGTATGGTCTGGAAACACCATATATTTT.

By share, this clonotype counts as medium-sized. J is TRBJ2-3 and V is TRBV6-2 or TRBV6-3; D is unresolved. Trimming took 0 bases from V and 5 from J, leaving 3 bases between them. The CDR3 loop spans 12 amino acids. Germline CDR1 and CDR2: MNHEY and SVGEGT. As DNA, the CDR3 is TGTGCCAGCAGTTACTCGAAAGATACGCAGTATTTT. This encodes CASSYSKDTQYF.

By frequency in the sample, this clonotype is medium-sized (0.01 to 0.1%). CDR3 residues: CASSQDFGNYEQYF. CDR3 nucleotide sequence: TGCGCCAGCAGCCAAGATTTTGGGAACTACGAGCAGTACTTC. J is TRBJ2-7 and V is TRBV4-1; D uncertain. This CDR3 is 14 amino acids long. Trimming took 0 bases from V and 3 from J, leaving 9 bases between them. Germline V gene lookup returns CDR1 MGHRA and CDR2 YSYEKL.